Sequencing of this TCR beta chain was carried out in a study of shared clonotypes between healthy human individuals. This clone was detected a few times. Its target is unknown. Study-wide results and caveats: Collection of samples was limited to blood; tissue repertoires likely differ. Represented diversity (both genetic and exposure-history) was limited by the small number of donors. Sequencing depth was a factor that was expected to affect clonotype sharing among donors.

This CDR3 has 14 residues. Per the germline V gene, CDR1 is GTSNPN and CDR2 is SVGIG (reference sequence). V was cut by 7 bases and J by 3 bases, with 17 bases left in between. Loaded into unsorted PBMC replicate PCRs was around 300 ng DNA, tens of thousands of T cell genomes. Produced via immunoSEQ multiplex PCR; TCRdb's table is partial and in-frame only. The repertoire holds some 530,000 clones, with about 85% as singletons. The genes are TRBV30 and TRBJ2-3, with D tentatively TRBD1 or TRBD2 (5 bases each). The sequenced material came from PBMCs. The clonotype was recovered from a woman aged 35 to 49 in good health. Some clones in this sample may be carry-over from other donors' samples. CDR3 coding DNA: TGTGCCTATCATCTGGGACCATTTACAGATACGCAGTATTTT. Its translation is CAYHLGPFTDTQYF.